These T cell receptor beta chains were read from a single sample in a study of T cell changes during pregnancy in multiple sclerosis. Data came from immunoSEQ multiplex PCR; TCRdb stores just in-frame clones and leaves some out. The sample lists tens of thousands of clones, 91% occurring once. The sequencing here drew on CD8+ T cells from peripheral blood mononuclear cells, taken in the second trimester of pregnancy. All receptors come from a female donor with multiple sclerosis, enrolled in a pregnancy study. Both conserved end residues are part of each CDR3. Fields, in order: V gene, clone size, D gene, J gene, CDR3 DNA, CDR3 protein. The D gene is left open where the match is weak. Clone size is shown for a subset of rows, as once, few, many or a class of expanded clone.

v_call: TRBV18; clone_size: NA; d_call: NA; j_call: TRBJ2-1; cdr3_nt: TGTGCCAGCTCAGCACCGCAGAGGTACAATGAGCAGTTCTTC; cdr3_aa: CASSAPQRYNEQFF
v_call: TRBV4-3; clone_size: NA; d_call: NA; j_call: TRBJ1-1; cdr3_nt: TGCGCCAGCAGCCCGGGATTGAACACTGAAGCTTTCTTT; cdr3_aa: CASSPGLNTEAFF
v_call: TRBV6-5; clone_size: NA; d_call: TRBD1; j_call: TRBJ1-2; cdr3_nt: TGTGCCAGCAGTTACACGACAGGGGGCAGTGGCTACACCTTC; cdr3_aa: CASSYTTGGSGYTF
v_call: TRBV9; clone_size: NA; d_call: TRBD1; j_call: TRBJ1-5; cdr3_nt: TGTGCCAGCTCGGACAGGGGAAGCAATCAGCCCCAGCATTTT; cdr3_aa: CASSDRGSNQPQHF
v_call: TRBV5-4; clone_size: NA; d_call: NA; j_call: TRBJ2-7; cdr3_nt: TGTGCCAGCAGCTCCGGGACTTACGAGCAGTACTTC; cdr3_aa: CASSSGTYEQYF
v_call: TRBV4-3; clone_size: NA; d_call: NA; j_call: TRBJ2-7; cdr3_nt: TGCGCCAGCAGCCAAGAGGCAGGACACCCTAGAGAGCAGTACTTC; cdr3_aa: CASSQEAGHPREQYF
v_call: TRBV28; clone_size: NA; d_call: TRBD1; j_call: TRBJ2-5; cdr3_nt: TGTGCCAGCAGTACCTGGACAGGGGGCCAAGAGACCCAGTACTTC; cdr3_aa: CASSTWTGGQETQYF
v_call: TRBV7-9; clone_size: NA; d_call: TRBD2; j_call: TRBJ2-1; cdr3_nt: TGTGCCAGCAGCTTAGACCGAGCGGGGAAGCAGTTCTTC; cdr3_aa: CASSLDRAGKQFF
v_call: TRBV4-1; clone_size: NA; d_call: TRBD1; j_call: TRBJ1-3; cdr3_nt: TGCGCCAGCAGCCAAGATAGACAGGGGGCATCAGGAAACACCATATATTTT; cdr3_aa: CASSQDRQGASGNTIYF
v_call: TRBV18; clone_size: NA; d_call: NA; j_call: TRBJ2-1; cdr3_nt: TGTGCCAGCCGCGGGTACGGGGAGGACAATGAGCAGTTCTTC; cdr3_aa: CASRGYGEDNEQFF
v_call: TRBV2; clone_size: NA; d_call: TRBD2; j_call: TRBJ2-1; cdr3_nt: TGTGCCAGCAGTGAAAACTCATCCGGACTAGAGGACAATGAGCAGTTCTTC; cdr3_aa: CASSENSSGLEDNEQFF
v_call: TRBV2; clone_size: NA; d_call: NA; j_call: TRBJ1-4; cdr3_nt: TGTGCCAGCGAGGGGGGGGAAAAACTGTTTTTT; cdr3_aa: CASEGGEKLFF
v_call: TRBV4-1; clone_size: NA; d_call: NA; j_call: TRBJ2-2; cdr3_nt: TGCGCCAGCAGCCTTACAGATACCGGGGAGCTGTTTTTT; cdr3_aa: CASSLTDTGELFF
v_call: TRBV7-7; clone_size: NA; d_call: NA; j_call: TRBJ2-2; cdr3_nt: TGTGCCAGCAGCACAGTTGCAGGGATGGGCGGGGAGCTGTTTTTT; cdr3_aa: CASSTVAGMGGELFF
v_call: TRBV9; clone_size: few; d_call: TRBD1; j_call: TRBJ1-1; cdr3_nt: TGTGCCAGCAGCGTAGATGGCAGGGGGCTGCCGGGAGCTTTCTTT; cdr3_aa: CASSVDGRGLPGAFF
v_call: TRBV9; clone_size: NA; d_call: TRBD1; j_call: TRBJ1-6; cdr3_nt: TGTGCCAGCAGCGCCTCGGGACAGGTGAATTCACCCCTCCACTTT; cdr3_aa: CASSASGQVNSPLHF
v_call: TRBV7-9; clone_size: NA; d_call: NA; j_call: TRBJ2-5; cdr3_nt: TGTGCCAGCAGCTTATGGGACACCCAAGAGACCCAGTACTTC; cdr3_aa: CASSLWDTQETQYF
v_call: TRBV7-6; clone_size: NA; d_call: TRBD1; j_call: TRBJ2-2; cdr3_nt: TGTGCCAGCAGCCCCCCCCCGACAGGGCCAGGGGCCAATACCGGGGAGCTGTTTTTT; cdr3_aa: CASSPPPTGPGANTGELFF
v_call: TRBV30; clone_size: NA; d_call: TRBD1; j_call: TRBJ1-4; cdr3_nt: TGTGCCTGGACCTCGGGACAGGGAGAGGAAAAACTGTTTTTT; cdr3_aa: CAWTSGQGEEKLFF
v_call: TRBV9; clone_size: NA; d_call: TRBD2; j_call: TRBJ2-1; cdr3_nt: TGTGCCAGCAGCGTAGGGACTAGTGGGAGCGATGAGCAGTTCTTC; cdr3_aa: CASSVGTSGSDEQFF
v_call: TRBV5-6; clone_size: NA; d_call: TRBD1; j_call: TRBJ2-6; cdr3_nt: TGTGCCAGCAGAGAGGGACAGGGGATAGGAGGGGCCAACGTCCTGACTTTC; cdr3_aa: CASREGQGIGGANVLTF
v_call: TRBV29-1; clone_size: NA; d_call: TRBD1; j_call: TRBJ1-6; cdr3_nt: TGCAGCGCGGACCGGGACAGTAATTCACCCCTCCACTTT; cdr3_aa: CSADRDSNSPLHF
v_call: TRBV4-2; clone_size: NA; d_call: NA; j_call: TRBJ2-3; cdr3_nt: TGTGCCAGCAGCCGCATATCCGAGAGAGCTAGCACAGATACGCAGTATTTT; cdr3_aa: CASSRISERASTDTQYF
v_call: TRBV15; clone_size: NA; d_call: NA; j_call: TRBJ1-3; cdr3_nt: TGTGCCACCAGCAGAGGTTCGACGGAGGGCTCTGGAAACACCATATATTTT; cdr3_aa: CATSRGSTEGSGNTIYF
v_call: TRBV7-7; clone_size: NA; d_call: NA; j_call: TRBJ1-2; cdr3_nt: TGTGCCAGCAGCCCGGACACAAATGGGGTGGCGTTCTATGGCTACACCTTC; cdr3_aa: CASSPDTNGVAFYGYTF
v_call: TRBV4-1; clone_size: NA; d_call: NA; j_call: TRBJ1-5; cdr3_nt: TGCGCCAGCAGCCAAGAAATGGAGGTGGGGATCCAGCATTTT; cdr3_aa: CASSQEMEVGIQHF
v_call: TRBV27; clone_size: NA; d_call: TRBD1; j_call: TRBJ1-1; cdr3_nt: TGTGCCAGCAGTTTAGGGACAGGGGGGAACACTGAAGCTTTCTTT; cdr3_aa: CASSLGTGGNTEAFF
v_call: TRBV27; clone_size: NA; d_call: NA; j_call: TRBJ1-2; cdr3_nt: TGTGCCAGCAGTTTATCTCCCTTCCAGACGGGGTTCTATGGCTACACCTTC; cdr3_aa: CASSLSPFQTGFYGYTF
v_call: TRBV25-1; clone_size: medium-sized; d_call: NA; j_call: TRBJ2-1; cdr3_nt: TGTGCCAGCAGTGTCAACGGGGACTACAATGAGCAGTTCTTC; cdr3_aa: CASSVNGDYNEQFF
v_call: TRBV6-6; clone_size: NA; d_call: TRBD1; j_call: TRBJ1-1; cdr3_nt: TGTGCCAGCAGTGGCACAGGGGGTTCGAACACTGAAGCTTTCTTT; cdr3_aa: CASSGTGGSNTEAFF
v_call: TRBV5-6; clone_size: NA; d_call: NA; j_call: TRBJ1-3; cdr3_nt: TGTGCCAGCAGCGATACCTTAGTGTACTCTGGAAACACCATATATTTT; cdr3_aa: CASSDTLVYSGNTIYF
v_call: TRBV11-2; clone_size: NA; d_call: NA; j_call: TRBJ2-2; cdr3_nt: TGTGCCAGCAGCTTAGGCGGACAAACCGGGGAGCTGTTTTTT; cdr3_aa: CASSLGGQTGELFF
v_call: TRBV7-8; clone_size: NA; d_call: TRBD1; j_call: TRBJ1-1; cdr3_nt: TGTGCCAGCAGCTTACCCTCAGGGGGCCTCACTGAAGCTTTCTTT; cdr3_aa: CASSLPSGGLTEAFF
v_call: TRBV27; clone_size: NA; d_call: NA; j_call: TRBJ1-3; cdr3_nt: TGTGCCAGCAGTTTATCGATGGGGGGGGTCCTCTCTGGAAACACCATATATTTT; cdr3_aa: CASSLSMGGVLSGNTIYF
v_call: TRBV5-4; clone_size: NA; d_call: TRBD2; j_call: TRBJ2-7; cdr3_nt: TGTGCCAGCGGTACTAGCGGCGGCTACGAGCAGTACTTC; cdr3_aa: CASGTSGGYEQYF
v_call: TRBV4-3; clone_size: NA; d_call: TRBD1; j_call: TRBJ2-7; cdr3_nt: TGCGCCAGCAGCCAATCCCGGACAGGAACCTACGAGCAGTACTTC; cdr3_aa: CASSQSRTGTYEQYF
v_call: TRBV6-5; clone_size: few; d_call: TRBD1; j_call: TRBJ1-1; cdr3_nt: TGTGCCAGCATGCTCGGACAGGGAACTGAAGCTTTCTTT; cdr3_aa: CASMLGQGTEAFF
v_call: TRBV7-9; clone_size: NA; d_call: TRBD1; j_call: TRBJ1-4; cdr3_nt: TGTGCCAGCAGCTCACAGGGGGCGCAGATGTGGAATGAAAAACTGTTTTTT; cdr3_aa: CASSSQGAQMWNEKLFF
v_call: TRBV28; clone_size: NA; d_call: TRBD1; j_call: TRBJ2-7; cdr3_nt: TGTGCCAGCAGTCCTGGGACAGGGGGCCTCCTCTCCTACGAGCAGTACTTC; cdr3_aa: CASSPGTGGLLSYEQYF
v_call: TRBV10-3; clone_size: NA; d_call: NA; j_call: TRBJ1-5; cdr3_nt: TGTGCCATCAGTGAGGGGGGGGGCAATCAGCCCCAGCATTTT; cdr3_aa: CAISEGGGNQPQHF
v_call: TRBV27; clone_size: NA; d_call: NA; j_call: TRBJ2-3; cdr3_nt: TGTGCCAGCGCAAACCCCGGGACACTCGCAGATACGCAGTATTTT; cdr3_aa: CASANPGTLADTQYF